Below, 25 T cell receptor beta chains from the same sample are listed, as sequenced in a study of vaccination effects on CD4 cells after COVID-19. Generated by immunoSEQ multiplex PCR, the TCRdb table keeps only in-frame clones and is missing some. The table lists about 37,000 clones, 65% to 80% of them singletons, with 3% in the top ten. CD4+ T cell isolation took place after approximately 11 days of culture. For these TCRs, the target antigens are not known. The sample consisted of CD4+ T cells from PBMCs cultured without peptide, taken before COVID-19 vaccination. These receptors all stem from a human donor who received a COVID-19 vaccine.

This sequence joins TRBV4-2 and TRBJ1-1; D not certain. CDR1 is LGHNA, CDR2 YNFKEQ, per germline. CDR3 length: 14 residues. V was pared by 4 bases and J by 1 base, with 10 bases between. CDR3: CASSPSARNTEAFF. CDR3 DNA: TGTGCCAGCAGCCCCAGCGCAAGGAACACTGAAGCTTTCTTT.

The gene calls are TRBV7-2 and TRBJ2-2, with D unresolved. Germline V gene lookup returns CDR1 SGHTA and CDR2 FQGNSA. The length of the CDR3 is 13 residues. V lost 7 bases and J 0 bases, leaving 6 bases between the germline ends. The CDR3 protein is CASTATNTGELFF. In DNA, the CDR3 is TGTGCCAGCACGGCAACGAACACCGGGGAGCTGTTTTTT.

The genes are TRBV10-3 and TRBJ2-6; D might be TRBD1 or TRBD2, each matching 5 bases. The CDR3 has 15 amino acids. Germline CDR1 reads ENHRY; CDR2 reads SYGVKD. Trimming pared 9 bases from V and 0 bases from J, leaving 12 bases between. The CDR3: CAMGPGTSGANVLTF. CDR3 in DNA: TGTGCCATGGGACCAGGGACCTCTGGGGCCAACGTCCTGACTTTC.

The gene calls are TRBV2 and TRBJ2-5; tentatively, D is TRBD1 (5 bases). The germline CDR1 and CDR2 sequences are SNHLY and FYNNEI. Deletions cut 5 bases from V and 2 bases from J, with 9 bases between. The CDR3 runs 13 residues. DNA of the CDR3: TGTGCCAGCAGTCTTGACAGACAAGAGACCCAGTACTTC. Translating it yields CASSLDRQETQYF.

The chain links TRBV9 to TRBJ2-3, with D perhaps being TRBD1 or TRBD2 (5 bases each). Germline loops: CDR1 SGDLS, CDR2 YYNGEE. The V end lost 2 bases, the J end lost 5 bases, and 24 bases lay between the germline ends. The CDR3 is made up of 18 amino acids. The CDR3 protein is CASSVSSGGRPGQDTQYF. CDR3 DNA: TGTGCCAGCAGCGTCAGCTCTGGGGGACGCCCCGGACAAGATACGCAGTATTTT.

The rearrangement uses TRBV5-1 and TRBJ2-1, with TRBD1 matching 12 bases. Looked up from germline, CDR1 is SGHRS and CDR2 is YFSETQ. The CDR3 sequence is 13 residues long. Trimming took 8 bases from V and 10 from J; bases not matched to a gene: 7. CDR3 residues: CASGTGGNREQFF. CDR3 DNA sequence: TGCGCCAGTGGGACAGGGGGCAATCGGGAGCAGTTCTTC.

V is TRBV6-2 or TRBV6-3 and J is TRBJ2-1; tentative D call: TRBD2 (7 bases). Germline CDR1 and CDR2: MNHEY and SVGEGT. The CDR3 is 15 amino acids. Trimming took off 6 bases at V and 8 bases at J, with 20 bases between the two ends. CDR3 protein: CASSRGVTGGYEQFF. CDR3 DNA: TGTGCCAGCAGCCGGGGGGTCACTGGGGGCTATGAGCAGTTCTTC.

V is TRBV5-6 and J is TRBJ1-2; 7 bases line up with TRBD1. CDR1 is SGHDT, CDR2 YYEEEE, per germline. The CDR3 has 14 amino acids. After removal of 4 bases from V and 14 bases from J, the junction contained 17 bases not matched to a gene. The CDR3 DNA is TGTGCCAGCAGCCCCCGGGACAGATATATGGCTGGGACCTTC. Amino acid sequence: CASSPRDRYMAGTF.

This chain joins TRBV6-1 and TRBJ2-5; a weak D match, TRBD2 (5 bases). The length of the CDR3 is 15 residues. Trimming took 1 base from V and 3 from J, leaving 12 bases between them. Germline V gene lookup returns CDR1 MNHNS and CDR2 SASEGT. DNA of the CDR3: TGTGCCAGCAGTGAAGAACTAGTCGGTAAAGAGACCCAGTACTTC. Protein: CASSEELVGKETQYF.

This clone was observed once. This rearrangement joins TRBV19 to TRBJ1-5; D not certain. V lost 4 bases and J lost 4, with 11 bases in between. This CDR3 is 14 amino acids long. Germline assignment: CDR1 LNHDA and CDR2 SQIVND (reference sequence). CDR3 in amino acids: CASSNLGGNQPQHF. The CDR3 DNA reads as TGTGCCAGTAGTAATCTAGGAGGTAATCAGCCCCAGCATTTT.

The CDR3 loop reads CASSNKRAYNEQFF. Written as DNA, the CDR3 is TGTGCCAGTAGTAACAAGCGGGCTTACAATGAGCAGTTCTTC. The V call is TRBV19, the J call TRBJ2-1; D perhaps matches TRBD2 (6 bases). Between the trimmed V and J ends, which lost 4 bases and 4 bases, there was a span of 11 bases. Germline V CDR1 and CDR2: LNHDA, SQIVND (reference sequence). CDR3 length: 14 amino acids.

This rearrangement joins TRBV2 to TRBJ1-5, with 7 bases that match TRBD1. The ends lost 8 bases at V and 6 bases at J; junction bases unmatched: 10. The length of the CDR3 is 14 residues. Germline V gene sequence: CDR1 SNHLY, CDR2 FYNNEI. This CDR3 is CASESGGFRQPQHF. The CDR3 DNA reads TGTGCCAGCGAGTCAGGGGGGTTCCGTCAGCCCCAGCATTTT.

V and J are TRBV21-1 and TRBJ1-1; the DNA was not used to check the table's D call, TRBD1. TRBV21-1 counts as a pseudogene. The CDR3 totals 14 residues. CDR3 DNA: TGTGCCAGCGTACCGGGACAGGGGGCGACTGAAGCTTTCTTT. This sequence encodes CASVPGQGATEAFF.

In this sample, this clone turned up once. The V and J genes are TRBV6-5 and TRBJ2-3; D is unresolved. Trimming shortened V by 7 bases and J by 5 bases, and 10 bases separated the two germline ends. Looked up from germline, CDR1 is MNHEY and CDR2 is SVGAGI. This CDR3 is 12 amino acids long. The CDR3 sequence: CASTRVGDTQYF. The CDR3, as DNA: TGTGCCAGCACCCGGGTGGGAGATACGCAGTATTTT.

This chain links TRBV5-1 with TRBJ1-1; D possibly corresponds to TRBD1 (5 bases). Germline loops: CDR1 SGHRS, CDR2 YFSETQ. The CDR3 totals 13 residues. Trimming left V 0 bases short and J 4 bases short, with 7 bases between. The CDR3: CASSLGGSTEAFF. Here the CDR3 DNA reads TGCGCCAGCAGCTTGGGGGGGAGCACTGAAGCTTTCTTT.

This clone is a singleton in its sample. The CDR3 coding sequence is TGTGCCAGCATTCGGGACAGCGGAACTGAAGCTTTCTTT. Translating gives CASIRDSGTEAFF. The chain uses TRBV2 and TRBJ1-1, with 7 positions matching TRBD1. With 7 bases clipped from V and 5 bases from J, the junction kept 7 bases outside the gene matches. The germline CDR1 and CDR2 sequences are SNHLY and FYNNEI. This CDR3 has 13 residues.

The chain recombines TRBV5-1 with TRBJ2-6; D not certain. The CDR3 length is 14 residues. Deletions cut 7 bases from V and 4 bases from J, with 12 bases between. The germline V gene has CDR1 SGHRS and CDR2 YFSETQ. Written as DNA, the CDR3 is TGCGCCAGCTTGGCGGATTCCGGGGCCAACGTCCTGACTTTC. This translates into CASLADSGANVLTF. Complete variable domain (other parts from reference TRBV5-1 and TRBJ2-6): KAGVTQTPRYLIKTRGQQVTLSCSPISGHRSVSWYQQTPGQGLQFLFEYFSETQRNKGNFPGRFSGRQFSNSRSEMNVSTLELGDSALYLCASLADSGANVLTFGAGSRLTVL.

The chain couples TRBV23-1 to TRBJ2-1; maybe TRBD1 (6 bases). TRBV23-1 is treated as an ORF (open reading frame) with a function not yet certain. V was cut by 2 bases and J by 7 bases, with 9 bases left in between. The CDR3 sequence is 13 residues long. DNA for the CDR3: TGCGCCAGCAGTCAAGAGGGGGAGAATGAGCAGTTCTTC. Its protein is CASSQEGENEQFF.

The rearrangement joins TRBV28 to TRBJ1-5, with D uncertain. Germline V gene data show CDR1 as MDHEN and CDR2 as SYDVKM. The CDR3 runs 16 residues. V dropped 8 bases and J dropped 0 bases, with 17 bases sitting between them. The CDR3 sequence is CASRTPGTFSNQPQHF. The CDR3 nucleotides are TGTGCCAGCCGGACCCCGGGAACCTTTAGCAATCAGCCCCAGCATTTT.

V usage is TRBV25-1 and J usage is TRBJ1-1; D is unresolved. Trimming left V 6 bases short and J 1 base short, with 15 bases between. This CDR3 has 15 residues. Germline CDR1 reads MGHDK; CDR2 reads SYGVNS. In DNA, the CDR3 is TGTGCCAGCAGGCCAACCCGGACTGCGAACACTGAAGCTTTCTTT. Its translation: CASRPTRTANTEAFF.

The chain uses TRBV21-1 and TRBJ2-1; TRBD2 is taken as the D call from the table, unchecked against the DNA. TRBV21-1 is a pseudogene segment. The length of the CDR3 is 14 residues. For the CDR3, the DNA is TGTGCCAGCAGCAAAGCACGGGGAGAGCTTGAGCAGTTCTTC. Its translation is CASSKARGELEQFF.

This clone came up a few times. The chain's CDR3 is CASSVRGLDDEQYF. In DNA form, the CDR3 reads TGCGCCAGCAGCGTCAGGGGACTTGATGACGAGCAGTACTTC. The chain recombines TRBV5-1 with TRBJ2-7; D tentatively fits TRBD1 or TRBD2 (6 bases each). The CDR3 contains 14 residues. Trimming took off 4 bases at V and 5 bases at J, with 16 bases between the two ends. The germline CDR1 and CDR2 sequences are SGHRS and YFSETQ.

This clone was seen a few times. CDR3 residues: CASSQATGASTDTQYF. CDR3 DNA: TGCGCCAGCAGCCAAGCAACGGGGGCTAGCACAGATACGCAGTATTTT. The V and J genes are TRBV4-1 and TRBJ2-3; the D gene could be TRBD1 or TRBD2 (6 bases each). The CDR3 loop spans 16 amino acids. Germline V lookup: CDR1 MGHRA, CDR2 YSYEKL. V lost 1 base to trimming and J lost 0 bases, with 11 bases between them.

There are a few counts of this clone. The CDR3: CASSLGANYGYTF. The DNA for the CDR3 is TGCGCCAGCAGCTTAGGAGCAAACTATGGCTACACCTTC. The chain joins TRBV5-1 to TRBJ1-2; D not certain. V dropped 2 bases and J dropped 2 bases, with 7 bases sitting between them. CDR1 and CDR2 (germline): SGHRS, YFSETQ. The CDR3 totals 13 residues.

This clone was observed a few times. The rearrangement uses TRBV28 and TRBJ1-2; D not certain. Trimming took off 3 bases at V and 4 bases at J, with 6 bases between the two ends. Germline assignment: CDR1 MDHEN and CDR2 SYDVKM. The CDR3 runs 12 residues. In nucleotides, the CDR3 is TGTGCCAGCAGTTTGCGGTTCTATGGCTACACCTTC. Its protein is CASSLRFYGYTF.